The entry below describes one T cell receptor (beta chain). This sample stems from a study of PD-L1 blockade in urothelial cancer. About the research overall: Men with urothelial cancer arising in the bladder made up about 85% of the roughly 29 patients.

Described time point: peripheral blood 6 weeks after treatment start. All patients handed over anywhere from 1 to 8 samples, pretreatment and on-treatment. Repertoires were generated with immunoSEQ multiplex PCR, while TCRdb's copy carries only in-frame clones and drops some. Of approximately 110,000 clones in the sample, roughly 90% are singletons; the top ten hold 3.5% to 4.5%. V trimming: 1 base; J trimming: 5 bases; junction bases outside the gene matches: 6. Looked up from germline, CDR1 is LGHNA and CDR2 is YSLEER. The CDR3 is 17 amino acids. This specimen was PBMCs, taken around atezolizumab (anti-PD-L1) treatment. The receptor's source is a man between 60 and 75 years old with urothelial cancer. This chain uses TRBV4-3 with TRBJ2-5; 14 bases map to TRBD2. CDR3 DNA: TGCGCCAGCAGCCAAGGACTAGCGGGAGGGCAATCGGAGACCCAGTACTTC. The encoded protein is CASSQGLAGGQSETQYF.